Listed below are T cell receptor beta chains from one sample, sequenced in a study of regulatory T cells in long-lasting Graves disease. Via MiXCR, TCRdb re-called the multiplex PCR reads, giving one row per CDR3 protein. The table records 410,000 or so distinct CDR3 sequences, 15% of them present only once. These data also formed part of another study, on T cells in Graves' hyperthyroidism and ophthalmopathy.

This material consisted of peripheral blood mononuclear cells (PBMCs), taken at new diagnosis, from a patient treated with antithyroid drugs. The receptors here all came from a woman younger than 45 with Graves disease. Both conserved end residues are part of each CDR3. Each record gives: V gene, J gene, CDR3 protein.

>TRBV24-1|TRBJ1-2
CATSETTGAGYTF
>TRBV6-8|TRBJ2-2
CASSYGRGELFF
>TRBV6-1|TRBJ2-1
CASSPELAGGNEQFF
>TRBV10-3|TRBJ2-5
CAISPGPPSPETQYF
>TRBV20-1|TRBJ2-2
CSARGGVYTGELFF
>TRBV15|TRBJ1-5
CATSSTGTGGQPQHF
>TRBV6-1|TRBJ2-7
CASNPGRLPYEQYF
>TRBV24-1|TRBJ2-2
CATSDTFWQGNTGELFF
>TRBV25-1|TRBJ2-7
CASSSPGAYEQYF
>TRBV4-2|TRBJ2-1
CASSPSGIPGLSEDEQFF
>TRBV9|TRBJ2-1
CASSPEEITNEQFF
>TRBV11-2|TRBJ2-5
CASSLVRDSYQETQYF
>TRBV20-1|TRBJ2-3
CSATSGFTDTQYF
>TRBV15|TRBJ1-4
CASEWRGSNEKLFF
>TRBV5-6|TRBJ2-1
CASSLGREGAF
>TRBV28|TRBJ1-6
CASSFGGGTLHF
>TRBV7-3|TRBJ2-1
CASSLWGRAGNEQFF
>TRBV28|TRBJ2-5
CASSTSSQETQYF
>TRBV4-1|TRBJ1-4
CASSQVFEGTNEKLFF
>TRBV27|TRBJ2-3
CASSWGGSGDTQYF
>TRBV20-1|TRBJ2-7
CSARDIGTVSYEQYF
>TRBV4-2|TRBJ2-2
CASSQSLGLAGNTGELFF
>TRBV4-1|TRBJ2-1
CASSQWGRGYNEQFF
>TRBV5-6|TRBJ1-5
CASSLSGPAGPQHF
>TRBV10-3|TRBJ2-7
CAISESLAGDGYEQYF
>TRBV10-2|TRBJ2-7
CASSEAGEWEQYF
>TRBV9|TRBJ2-1
CASSSPPRDERYNEQFF
>TRBV30|TRBJ1-2
CAWGDSNYGYTF
>TRBV19|TRBJ2-5
CASSIGESAAGQETQYF
>TRBV6-2/TRBV6-3|TRBJ2-1
CASSYSLAGGSYNEQFF
>TRBV6-5|TRBJ1-2
CASSYGGGALEGYTF
>TRBV15|TRBJ2-1
CATSRSRIWRNESKFF
>TRBV9|TRBJ1-1
CASSSAQGQANTEAFF
>TRBV7-3|TRBJ2-4
CASSPNGGRDIQYF
>TRBV5-6|TRBJ1-1
CASSLPLKGTEAFF
>TRBV7-9|TRBJ2-1
CASSFGGLAGVSDEQFF
>TRBV5-1|TRBJ2-2
CASTLQVGELFF
>TRBV29-1|TRBJ1-1
CSVKTAVNTEAFF
>TRBV3-1|TRBJ1-2
CASSQNRDTGGYTF
>TRBV20-1|TRBJ2-1
CSARTSGRRAYNEQFF
>TRBV11-2|TRBJ2-5
CASSPSGSGKTQYF
>TRBV3-1|TRBJ1-1
CASSQEPGRTNTEAFF
>TRBV7-9|TRBJ1-2
CASREEGRNGDRDPLANYGYTF
>TRBV5-1|TRBJ2-7
CASTTGGEQYF
>TRBV10-3|TRBJ2-1
CAISESRGSYNEQFF
>TRBV11-3|TRBJ1-1
CASSPSPVRNTEAFF
>TRBV12-5|TRBJ2-7
CASGLVMGISYEQYF
>TRBV29-1|TRBJ2-1
CSPVFGNEQFF
>TRBV5-1|TRBJ1-6
CASSLGQVSAGFSPLHF
>TRBV9|TRBJ1-1
CASSVGQLPGEAFF
>TRBV30|TRBJ1-5
CAWSPQVEANQPQHF
>TRBV27|TRBJ1-5
CASSLARNQPQHF
>TRBV14|TRBJ2-7
CASSQENYEQYF
>TRBV20-1|TRBJ2-2
CSARDLWTYTGELFF
>TRBV7-3|TRBJ2-7
CASSLEGGSAYEQYF